The present T cell receptor beta chain was sequenced within a study of regulatory T cells in long-lasting Graves disease. This CDR3 is built from 15 residues. The V end lost 4 bases, the J end lost 1 base, and 13 bases lay between the germline ends. Germline-derived CDR1 and CDR2 are LNHDA and SQIVND (reference sequence). As for this clonotype: One base away lies a much larger clone, so this may be a sequencing read error.

For TCR beta, libraries came from iRepertoire HTBI primers and Arm-PCR of CDR3 regions. TCRdb used MiXCR to reprocess the multiplex PCR reads, holding one entry per CDR3 protein. The sample includes a few hundred thousand distinct CDR3 sequences, around 23% of them seen just once. Time point here: persistent/refractory GD, antithyroid drugs over 5 years with positive TRAb. PBMC-derived RNA was used for the TCR library. The material sequenced was peripheral blood mononuclear cells (PBMCs), taken when the disease was refractory, from a patient treated with antithyroid drugs. This clonotype was obtained from a woman aged 40 to 50 with Graves disease. J is TRBJ1-1 and V is TRBV19; tentative D call: TRBD1 (5 bases). CDR3 in amino acids: CASSTRGSWNTEAFF. The DNA for the CDR3 is TGTGCCAGTAGTACTCGGGGCAGCTGGAACACTGAAGCTTTCTTT.